This T cell receptor beta chain was captured by sequencing in a study of blood T cell repertoires in COVID-19. Across the whole study: PBMCs, B-cell-depleted T cells, or T cells provided the cDNA or gDNA that made up the material.

Some clones are missing from TCRdb's copy, which holds only in-frame ones; the method was immunoSEQ multiplex PCR. The table includes over 60,000 clones, roughly nine tenths detected once. CDR3 size: 11 residues. Germline-derived CDR1 and CDR2 are MNHEY and SVGAGI. Unmatched junction bases numbered 6, after V lost 5 bases and J lost 15 bases. The genes are TRBV6-5 and TRBJ2-1, with 8 bases aligning to TRBD2. The sequenced sample was peripheral blood. This TCR came from a woman in her sixties or seventies with acute or convalescent COVID-19. The CDR3: CASSTSGTRFF. The CDR3 DNA sequence: TGTGCCAGCAGTACATCCGGGACTAGGTTCTTC.